These T cell receptor beta chains were read from a single sample in a study of neoadjuvant nivolumab and ipilimumab in lung cancer. Profiling relied on immunoSEQ multiplex PCR, and the TCRdb table lists in-frame clones only, not all of them. The sample shows roughly 500 clones, roughly nine tenths of them seen only once. Specimen: tumor tissue, collected before neoadjuvant nivolumab, alone or with ipilimumab. The receptors stem from an adult with non-small cell lung cancer. Each CDR3 is given with its conserved first and last residue. The order of the fields is D gene, clone size, J gene, V gene, CDR3 protein, CDR3 DNA. A D gene is named only where the DNA matches it firmly. Rows may omit the clone size; those that give it use once, few, many or a size class.

D: NA; size: NA; J: TRBJ1-1; V: TRBV30; CDR3: CAWSRGLLDTEAFF; DNA: TGTGCCTGGAGCAGGGGCTTACTGGACACTGAAGCTTTCTTT
D: NA; size: NA; J: TRBJ1-2; V: TRBV5-1; CDR3: CASSLVSAEAGYTF; DNA: TGCGCCAGCAGCTTGGTATCGGCAGAAGCTGGCTACACCTTC
D: NA; size: few; J: TRBJ1-1; V: TRBV29-1; CDR3: CSGTQGPTLDNEAFF; DNA: TGCAGCGGGACTCAGGGGCCGACGCTAGATAATGAAGCTTTCTTT
D: NA; size: NA; J: TRBJ1-1; V: TRBV11-2; CDR3: CASSSLRGGGTEAFF; DNA: TGTGCCAGCAGCTCCTTACGGGGGGGTGGGACTGAAGCTTTCTTT
D: NA; size: NA; J: TRBJ1-4; V: TRBV29-1; CDR3: CSVPAEGREKEKLFF; DNA: TGCAGCGTTCCCGCCGAGGGGCGGGAAAAAGAAAAACTGTTTTTT
D: NA; size: NA; J: TRBJ2-5; V: TRBV7-9; CDR3: CASSPPQTQPTQYF; DNA: TGTGCCAGCAGCCCCCCACAAACCCAGCCGACCCAGTACTTC
D: TRBD1; size: NA; J: TRBJ1-4; V: TRBV5-5; CDR3: CASSPTGDATNEKLFF; DNA: TGTGCCAGCAGTCCGACAGGGGATGCAACTAATGAAAAACTGTTTTTT
D: NA; size: NA; J: TRBJ2-5; V: TRBV15; CDR3: CATSTWAHQGKETQYF; DNA: TGTGCCACCAGCACCTGGGCCCACCAGGGTAAAGAGACCCAGTACTTC
D: NA; size: NA; J: TRBJ2-3; V: TRBV7-2; CDR3: CASSSRGTDTQYF; DNA: TGTGCCAGCAGCTCTAGGGGCACAGATACGCAGTATTTT
D: NA; size: NA; J: TRBJ1-4; V: TRBV28; CDR3: CASSRQVSVELFF; DNA: TGTGCCAGCAGCCGACAGGTCTCGGTGGAACTGTTTTTT
D: NA; size: NA; J: TRBJ1-5; V: TRBV4-2; CDR3: CASSQAMEFQPQHF; DNA: TGTGCCAGCAGCCAAGCTATGGAGTTTCAGCCCCAGCATTTT
D: NA; size: NA; J: TRBJ1-1; V: TRBV12-5; CDR3: CASGLVAGQGTNTEAFF; DNA: TGTGCTAGTGGTTTGGTAGCTGGGCAGGGGACGAACACTGAAGCTTTCTTT
D: NA; size: NA; J: TRBJ2-5; V: TRBV6-5; CDR3: CASSSPGETQYF; DNA: TGTGCCAGCAGTTCCCCAGGGGAGACCCAGTACTTC
D: TRBD1; size: NA; J: TRBJ1-1; V: TRBV9; CDR3: CASSSPETGRTEAFF; DNA: TGTGCCAGCAGTTCTCCGGAGACAGGGCGGACTGAAGCTTTCTTT
D: TRBD1; size: NA; J: TRBJ2-3; V: TRBV25-1; CDR3: CASSTGADTQYF; DNA: TGTGCCAGCAGTACAGGGGCAGATACGCAGTATTTT
D: NA; size: NA; J: TRBJ2-6; V: TRBV27; CDR3: CASSLRMGANGANVLTF; DNA: TGTGCCAGCAGTTTACGTATGGGGGCTAATGGGGCCAACGTCCTGACTTTC
D: NA; size: NA; J: TRBJ2-2; V: TRBV11-3; CDR3: CASSYVNTGELFF; DNA: TGTGCCAGCAGCTATGTTAACACCGGGGAGCTGTTTTTT
D: NA; size: NA; J: TRBJ1-2; V: TRBV5-6; CDR3: CASSLSLLGYTF; DNA: TGTGCCAGCAGCCTGAGTCTCCTTGGCTACACCTTC
D: TRBD1; size: NA; J: TRBJ1-1; V: TRBV7-9; CDR3: CVVKTGANTEAFF; DNA: TGTGTCGTTAAAACAGGGGCCAACACTGAAGCTTTCTTT
D: TRBD1; size: NA; J: TRBJ2-1; V: TRBV12-5; CDR3: CASGPEGQATYNEQFF; DNA: TGTGCTAGTGGTCCCGAGGGACAGGCAACCTACAATGAGCAGTTCTTC
D: NA; size: few; J: TRBJ1-5; V: TRBV6-6; CDR3: CASSYGDINQPQHF; DNA: TGTGCCAGCAGTTACGGGGACATCAATCAGCCCCAGCATTTT
D: NA; size: NA; J: TRBJ1-3; V: TRBV29-1; CDR3: CSVVISASGNTIYF; DNA: TGCAGCGTTGTTATCTCGGCTTCTGGAAACACCATATATTTT
D: NA; size: NA; J: TRBJ1-4; V: TRBV30; CDR3: CAWSTGFTNEKLFF; DNA: TGTGCCTGGAGTACAGGTTTTACTAATGAAAAACTGTTTTTT
D: TRBD2; size: NA; J: TRBJ2-7; V: TRBV18; CDR3: CASSIAGSLYEQYF; DNA: TGTGCCAGCTCAATAGCGGGATCCCTCTACGAGCAGTACTTC
D: NA; size: NA; J: TRBJ2-5; V: TRBV6-5; CDR3: CASSYGGETQYF; DNA: TGTGCCAGCAGTTACGGTGGGGAGACCCAGTACTTC
D: TRBD2; size: NA; J: TRBJ2-1; V: TRBV28; CDR3: CASSWTSGPYNEQFF; DNA: TGTGCCAGCAGTTGGACTAGCGGGCCGTACAATGAGCAGTTCTTC
D: TRBD1; size: once; J: TRBJ2-3; V: TRBV5-4; CDR3: CASSLGGTGQDTQYF; DNA: TGTGCCAGCAGCTTGGGTGGGACAGGACAGGATACGCAGTATTTT
D: TRBD2; size: once; J: TRBJ2-1; V: TRBV7-3; CDR3: CASSPSGTNNEQFF; DNA: TGTGCCAGCAGCCCTAGCGGGACGAACAATGAGCAGTTCTTC
D: TRBD2; size: NA; J: TRBJ2-1; V: TRBV5-6; CDR3: CASSPRLAGGPHNEQFF; DNA: TGTGCCAGCAGCCCCAGACTAGCGGGAGGCCCCCACAATGAGCAGTTCTTC
D: NA; size: NA; J: TRBJ1-2; V: TRBV30; CDR3: CAFFTYGYTF; DNA: TGTGCCTTCTTCACATATGGCTACACCTTC
D: TRBD1; size: NA; J: TRBJ1-4; V: TRBV7-3; CDR3: CASSFWDSHNEKLFF; DNA: TGTGCCAGCAGCTTCTGGGACAGCCATAATGAAAAACTGTTTTTT
D: NA; size: once; J: TRBJ1-2; V: TRBV19; CDR3: CASSPQLNYGYTF; DNA: TGTGCCAGTAGTCCACAGCTCAACTATGGCTACACCTTC
D: TRBD2; size: NA; J: TRBJ2-1; V: TRBV6-4; CDR3: CASSDGRDSREQFF; DNA: TGTGCCAGCAGTGACGGGAGGGATAGTAGGGAGCAGTTCTTC
D: NA; size: NA; J: TRBJ1-4; V: TRBV6-5; CDR3: CASTRGINEKLFF; DNA: TGTGCCAGCACACGCGGAATTAATGAAAAACTGTTTTTT
D: TRBD2; size: few; J: TRBJ2-1; V: TRBV7-9; CDR3: CASSSRTSGVNNEQFF; DNA: TGTGCCAGCAGCTCTCGGACTAGCGGAGTCAACAATGAGCAGTTCTTC
D: TRBD2; size: NA; J: TRBJ2-2; V: TRBV2; CDR3: CASSEGGRFGSGELFF; DNA: TGTGCCAGCAGTGAGGGCGGGAGGTTCGGAAGCGGGGAGCTGTTTTTT
D: NA; size: NA; J: TRBJ2-7; V: TRBV4-1; CDR3: CASSQAIGPYEQYF; DNA: TGCGCCAGCAGCCAAGCTATCGGACCCTACGAGCAGTACTTC
D: NA; size: NA; J: TRBJ2-7; V: TRBV11-3; CDR3: CASSPIGVQVYEQYF; DNA: TGTGCCAGCAGCCCGATTGGGGTGCAAGTCTACGAGCAGTACTTC
D: TRBD1; size: NA; J: TRBJ1-1; V: TRBV5-4; CDR3: CASRPGGQGGDKAFF; DNA: TGTGCCAGCAGGCCTGGGGGGCAGGGGGGAGATAAAGCTTTCTTT
D: NA; size: NA; J: TRBJ1-1; V: TRBV29-1; CDR3: CSVLDGTEAFF; DNA: TGCAGCGTTCTCGACGGCACTGAAGCTTTCTTT
D: NA; size: NA; J: TRBJ1-2; V: TRBV2; CDR3: CASSEGLNYGYTF; DNA: TGTGCCAGCAGTGAAGGCCTTAACTATGGCTACACCTTC
D: NA; size: NA; J: TRBJ1-1; V: TRBV10-1; CDR3: CASSEAGQLEAFF; DNA: TGCGCCAGCAGTGAGGCCGGACAGCTCGAAGCTTTCTTT